These 3 T cell receptor beta chains were sequenced from one sample in a study of response to subunit inactivated influenza vaccine. A single record per CDR3 protein comes from TCRdb applying MiXCR to the RT-PCR reads. The sample contains 500,000 to 650,000 distinct CDR3 sequences, approximately 7.6% of which appear only once. This specimen was PBMCs from blood, taken less than 25 months after vaccination. These receptors all stem from a man between 50 and 69 years old who received an inactivated influenza vaccine.

This chain uses TRBV15 with TRBJ2-7; TRBD1 agrees at 7 bases. Looked up from germline, CDR1 is LNHNV and CDR2 is YYDKDF (reference sequence). This CDR3 contains 15 residues. Trimming removed 0 bases from V and 2 bases from J; junction bases left unmatched: 4. The CDR3 spells CATSRDPGTAYEQYF. The DNA of the CDR3 is TGTGCCACCAGCAGAGACCCTGGGACAGCCTACGAGCAGTACTTC. The full variable domain, rest sourced from reference TRBV15 and TRBJ2-7, is DAMVIQNPRYQVTQFGKPVTLSCSQTLNHNVMYWYQQKSSQAPKLLFHYYDKDFNNEADTPDNFQSRRPNTSFCFLDIRSPGLGDTAMYLCATSRDPGTAYEQYFGPGTRLTVT.

The table lists this clonotype with many counts. The chain employs TRBV3-1 and TRBJ2-7; D not resolved. This CDR3 has 13 residues. Per the germline V gene, CDR1 is LGHDT and CDR2 is YNNKEL (reference sequence). V lost 0 bases to trimming and J lost 1 base, with 4 bases between them. The chain's CDR3 is CASSQDRSYEQYF. Written as DNA, the CDR3 is TGTGCCAGCAGCCAAGACAGGTCCTACGAGCAGTACTTC.

There are many counts of this clonotype. This chain links TRBV2 with TRBJ1-1; D is unclear. Germline V gene lookup returns CDR1 SNHLY and CDR2 FYNNEI. V shed 4 bases and J shed 1 base, with 13 bases lying between them. The CDR3 contains 15 residues. DNA for the CDR3: TGTGCCAGCAGTGGATTAGCGGATGAGAACACTGAAGCTTTCTTT. As protein: CASSGLADENTEAFF.